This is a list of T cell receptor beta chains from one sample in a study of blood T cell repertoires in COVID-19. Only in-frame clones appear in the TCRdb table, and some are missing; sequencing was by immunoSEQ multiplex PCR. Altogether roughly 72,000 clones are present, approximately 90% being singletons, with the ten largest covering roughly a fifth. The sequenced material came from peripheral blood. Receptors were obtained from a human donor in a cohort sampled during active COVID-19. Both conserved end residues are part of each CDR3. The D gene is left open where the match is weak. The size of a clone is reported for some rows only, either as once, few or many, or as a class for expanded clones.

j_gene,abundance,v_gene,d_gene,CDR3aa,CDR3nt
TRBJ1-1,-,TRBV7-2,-,CASSFGTEAFF,TGTGCCAGCAGCTTTGGGACAGAAGCTTTCTTT
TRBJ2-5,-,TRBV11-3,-,CASSPSGGLGETQYF,TGTGCCAGCAGCCCATCCGGGGGGCTAGGGGAGACCCAGTACTTC
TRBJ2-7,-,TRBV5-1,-,CASSLGATGPLYEQYF,TGCGCCAGCAGCTTGGGGGCGACAGGTCCCCTCTACGAGCAGTACTTC
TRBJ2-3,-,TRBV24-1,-,CATSEVKGTDTQYF,TGTGCCACCAGTGAGGTAAAGGGGACAGATACGCAGTATTTT
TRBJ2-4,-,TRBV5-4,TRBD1,CASSSGQNQRAKNIQYF,TGTGCCAGCAGCTCGGGACAGAACCAGAGGGCCAAAAACATTCAGTACTTC
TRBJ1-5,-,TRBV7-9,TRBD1,CASSSGGLDSGGNQPQHF,TGTGCCAGCAGCTCAGGGGGCCTAGATTCCGGAGGCAATCAGCCCCAGCATTTT
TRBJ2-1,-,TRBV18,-,CASSPRYNEQFF,TGTGCCAGCTCACCCCGGTACAATGAGCAGTTCTTC
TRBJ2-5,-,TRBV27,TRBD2,CASSPGRRETQYF,TGTGCCAGCAGCCCCGGGAGGAGGGAGACCCAGTACTTC
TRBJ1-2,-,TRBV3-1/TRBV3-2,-,CASSQGGDGYTF,TGTGCCAGCAGCCAAGGGGGGGACGGCTACACCTTC
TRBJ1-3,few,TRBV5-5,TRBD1,CASSLGQGVNTIYF,TGTGCCAGCAGCTTGGGACAGGGGGTAAACACCATATATTTT
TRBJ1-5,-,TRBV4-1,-,CASSLRTDSNQPQHF,TGCGCCAGCAGCCTCAGGACAGATAGCAATCAGCCCCAGCATTTT
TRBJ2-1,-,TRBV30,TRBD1,CAWSRDRTIGSLHNEQFF,TGTGCCTGGTCCCGGGACAGGACCATAGGGAGCCTCCACAATGAGCAGTTCTTC
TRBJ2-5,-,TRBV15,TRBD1,CATSLPTGGPQWETQYF,TGTGCCACCAGCCTCCCCACAGGGGGCCCCCAGTGGGAGACCCAGTACTTC
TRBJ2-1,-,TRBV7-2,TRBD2,CASSLVGLELAGNNEQFF,TGTGCCAGCAGCTTAGTGGGTCTGGAGCTAGCGGGGAACAATGAGCAGTTCTTC
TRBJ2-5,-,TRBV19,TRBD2,CASSAGLAGGETQYF,TGTGCCAGTAGTGCGGGACTAGCGGGAGGAGAGACCCAGTACTTC
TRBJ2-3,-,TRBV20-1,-,CSASFGRTSTDTQYF,TGCAGTGCTAGTTTCGGGAGAACTAGCACAGATACGCAGTATTTT
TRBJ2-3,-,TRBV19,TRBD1,CASTQTGWSTDTQYF,TGTGCCAGTACTCAGACAGGGTGGAGTACAGATACGCAGTATTTT
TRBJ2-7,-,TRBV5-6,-,CASSSVFYEQYF,TGTGCCAGCAGCTCAGTGTTCTACGAGCAGTACTTC
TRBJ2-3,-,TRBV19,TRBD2,CASSIGGKWDTQYF,TGTGCCAGTAGTATCGGGGGGAAGTGGGATACGCAGTATTTT
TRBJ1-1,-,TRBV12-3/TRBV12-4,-,CASSAGLNTEAFF,TGTGCCAGCAGTGCGGGACTAAACACTGAAGCTTTCTTT
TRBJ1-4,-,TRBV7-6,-,CASSFGGEKLFF,TGTGCCAGCAGCTTTGGGGGGGAAAAACTGTTTTTT
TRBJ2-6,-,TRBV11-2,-,CASSPSLNSGANVLTF,TGTGCCAGCAGTCCCTCTCTAAACTCTGGGGCCAACGTCCTGACTTTC
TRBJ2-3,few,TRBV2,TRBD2,CASSAPSGTGRGTQYF,TGTGCCAGCAGTGCCCCTAGCGGTACCGGCAGAGGTACGCAGTATTTT
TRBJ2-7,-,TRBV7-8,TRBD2,CASSFQSAGESSYEQYF,TGTGCCAGCAGCTTTCAAAGCGCGGGAGAAAGCTCCTACGAGCAGTACTTC
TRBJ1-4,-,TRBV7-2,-,CASSFSGINEKLFF,TGTGCCAGCAGCTTTTCAGGGATTAATGAAAAACTGTTTTTT
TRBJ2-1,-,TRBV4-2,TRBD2,CASSQDRREVGNEQFF,TGTGCCAGCAGCCAAGATAGGCGGGAGGTAGGGAATGAGCAGTTCTTC
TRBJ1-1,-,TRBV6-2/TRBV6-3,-,CASSLGHNTEAFF,TGTGCCAGCAGTCTCGGACACAACACTGAAGCTTTCTTT
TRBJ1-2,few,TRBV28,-,CASSQGSRRYAGYTF,TGTGCCAGCTCCCAGGGGTCCCGACGTTACGCTGGCTACACCTTC
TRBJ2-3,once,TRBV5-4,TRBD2,CASSLGRGGGTDTQYF,TGTGCCAGCAGCTTGGGTCGCGGGGGGGGCACAGATACGCAGTATTTT
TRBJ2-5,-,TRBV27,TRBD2,CATGGLAGGETQYF,TGTGCAACAGGAGGACTAGCGGGAGGAGAGACCCAGTACTTC
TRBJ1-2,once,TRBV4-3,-,CASSQDIWDFSSCGYTF,TGCGCCAGCAGCCAAGATATCTGGGACTTCTCCTCCTGTGGCTACACCTTC
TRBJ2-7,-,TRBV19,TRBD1,CASSRGTGGDEQYF,TGTGCCAGTAGTAGAGGGACAGGGGGTGACGAGCAGTACTTC
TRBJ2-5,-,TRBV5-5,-,CASGWREEAQYF,TGTGCCAGCGGGTGGAGGGAGGAGGCCCAGTACTTC
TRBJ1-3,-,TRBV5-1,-,CASQTFPGNTIYF,TGCGCCAGCCAGACTTTCCCTGGAAACACCATATATTTT
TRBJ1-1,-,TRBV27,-,CASRAKLQGVPEAFF,TGTGCCAGCAGAGCTAAATTACAGGGAGTCCCTGAAGCTTTCTTT
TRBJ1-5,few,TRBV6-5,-,CASSPGDSNQPQHF,TGTGCCAGCAGTCCAGGGGATAGCAATCAGCCCCAGCATTTT
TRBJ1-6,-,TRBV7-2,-,CASSRRGGDSPLHF,TGTGCCAGCAGCAGGCGGGGGGGGGATTCACCCCTCCACTTT
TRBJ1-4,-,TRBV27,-,CASRRSGNEKLFF,TGTGCCAGCAGAAGGAGTGGGAATGAAAAACTGTTTTTT
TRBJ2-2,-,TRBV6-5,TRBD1,CASRDRGTGELFF,TGTGCCAGCAGGGACAGGGGTACCGGGGAGCTGTTTTTT
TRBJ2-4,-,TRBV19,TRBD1,CASRGQGLAKNIQYF,TGTGCCAGTAGGGGACAGGGTCTAGCCAAAAACATTCAGTACTTC
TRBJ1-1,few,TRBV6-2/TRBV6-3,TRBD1,CASSPGQGAGTEAFF,TGTGCCAGTAGCCCGGGACAGGGGGCGGGCACTGAAGCTTTCTTT
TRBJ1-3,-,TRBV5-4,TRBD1,CASSLKGANGNTIYF,TGTGCCAGCAGCTTGAAGGGGGCGAATGGAAACACCATATATTTT
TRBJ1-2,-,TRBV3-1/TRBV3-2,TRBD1,CASRLRTGNGYTF,TGTGCCAGCAGACTGAGGACAGGGAATGGCTACACCTTC
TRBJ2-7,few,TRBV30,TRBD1,CAGTGGPISEQYF,TGTGCCGGAACAGGGGGGCCCATCTCCGAGCAGTACTTC
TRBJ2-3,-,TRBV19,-,CASSTGITGGDTQYF,TGTGCCAGTTCTACAGGGATAACGGGAGGAGATACGCAGTATTTT
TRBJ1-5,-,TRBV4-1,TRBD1,CASSQDGGQGKYQPQHF,TGCGCCAGCAGCCAAGATGGGGGACAGGGGAAATATCAGCCCCAGCATTTT
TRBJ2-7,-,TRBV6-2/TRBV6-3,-,CASSSLYEQYF,TGTGCCAGCAGTTCCTTATACGAGCAGTACTTC
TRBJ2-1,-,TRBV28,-,CASILSPGSYNEQFF,TGTGCCAGCATCCTCTCCCCCGGGAGCTACAATGAGCAGTTCTTC
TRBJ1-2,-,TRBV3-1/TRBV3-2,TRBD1,CASGWTGADYGYTF,TGTGCCAGCGGTTGGACAGGGGCGGACTATGGCTACACCTTC
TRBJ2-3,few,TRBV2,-,CASSGALGVGDTQYF,TGTGCCAGCAGTGGGGCCTTAGGGGTGGGAGATACGCAGTATTTT